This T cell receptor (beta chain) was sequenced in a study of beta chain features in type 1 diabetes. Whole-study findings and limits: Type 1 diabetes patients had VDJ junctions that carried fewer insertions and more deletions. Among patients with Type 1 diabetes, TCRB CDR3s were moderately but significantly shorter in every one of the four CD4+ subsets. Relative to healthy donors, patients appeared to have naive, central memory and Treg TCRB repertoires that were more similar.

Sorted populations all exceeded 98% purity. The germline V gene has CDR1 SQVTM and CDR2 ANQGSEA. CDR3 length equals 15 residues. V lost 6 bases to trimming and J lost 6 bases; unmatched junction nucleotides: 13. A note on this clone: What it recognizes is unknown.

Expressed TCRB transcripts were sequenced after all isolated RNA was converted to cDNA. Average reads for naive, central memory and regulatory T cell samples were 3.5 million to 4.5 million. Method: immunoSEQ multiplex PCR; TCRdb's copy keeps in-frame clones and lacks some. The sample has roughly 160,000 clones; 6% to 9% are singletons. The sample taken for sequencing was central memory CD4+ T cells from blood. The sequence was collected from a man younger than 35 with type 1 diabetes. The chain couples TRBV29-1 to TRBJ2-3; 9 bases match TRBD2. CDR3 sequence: CSVQIGAGGQDTQYF. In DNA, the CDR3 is TGCAGCGTCCAGATCGGAGCGGGAGGCCAGGATACGCAGTATTTT.